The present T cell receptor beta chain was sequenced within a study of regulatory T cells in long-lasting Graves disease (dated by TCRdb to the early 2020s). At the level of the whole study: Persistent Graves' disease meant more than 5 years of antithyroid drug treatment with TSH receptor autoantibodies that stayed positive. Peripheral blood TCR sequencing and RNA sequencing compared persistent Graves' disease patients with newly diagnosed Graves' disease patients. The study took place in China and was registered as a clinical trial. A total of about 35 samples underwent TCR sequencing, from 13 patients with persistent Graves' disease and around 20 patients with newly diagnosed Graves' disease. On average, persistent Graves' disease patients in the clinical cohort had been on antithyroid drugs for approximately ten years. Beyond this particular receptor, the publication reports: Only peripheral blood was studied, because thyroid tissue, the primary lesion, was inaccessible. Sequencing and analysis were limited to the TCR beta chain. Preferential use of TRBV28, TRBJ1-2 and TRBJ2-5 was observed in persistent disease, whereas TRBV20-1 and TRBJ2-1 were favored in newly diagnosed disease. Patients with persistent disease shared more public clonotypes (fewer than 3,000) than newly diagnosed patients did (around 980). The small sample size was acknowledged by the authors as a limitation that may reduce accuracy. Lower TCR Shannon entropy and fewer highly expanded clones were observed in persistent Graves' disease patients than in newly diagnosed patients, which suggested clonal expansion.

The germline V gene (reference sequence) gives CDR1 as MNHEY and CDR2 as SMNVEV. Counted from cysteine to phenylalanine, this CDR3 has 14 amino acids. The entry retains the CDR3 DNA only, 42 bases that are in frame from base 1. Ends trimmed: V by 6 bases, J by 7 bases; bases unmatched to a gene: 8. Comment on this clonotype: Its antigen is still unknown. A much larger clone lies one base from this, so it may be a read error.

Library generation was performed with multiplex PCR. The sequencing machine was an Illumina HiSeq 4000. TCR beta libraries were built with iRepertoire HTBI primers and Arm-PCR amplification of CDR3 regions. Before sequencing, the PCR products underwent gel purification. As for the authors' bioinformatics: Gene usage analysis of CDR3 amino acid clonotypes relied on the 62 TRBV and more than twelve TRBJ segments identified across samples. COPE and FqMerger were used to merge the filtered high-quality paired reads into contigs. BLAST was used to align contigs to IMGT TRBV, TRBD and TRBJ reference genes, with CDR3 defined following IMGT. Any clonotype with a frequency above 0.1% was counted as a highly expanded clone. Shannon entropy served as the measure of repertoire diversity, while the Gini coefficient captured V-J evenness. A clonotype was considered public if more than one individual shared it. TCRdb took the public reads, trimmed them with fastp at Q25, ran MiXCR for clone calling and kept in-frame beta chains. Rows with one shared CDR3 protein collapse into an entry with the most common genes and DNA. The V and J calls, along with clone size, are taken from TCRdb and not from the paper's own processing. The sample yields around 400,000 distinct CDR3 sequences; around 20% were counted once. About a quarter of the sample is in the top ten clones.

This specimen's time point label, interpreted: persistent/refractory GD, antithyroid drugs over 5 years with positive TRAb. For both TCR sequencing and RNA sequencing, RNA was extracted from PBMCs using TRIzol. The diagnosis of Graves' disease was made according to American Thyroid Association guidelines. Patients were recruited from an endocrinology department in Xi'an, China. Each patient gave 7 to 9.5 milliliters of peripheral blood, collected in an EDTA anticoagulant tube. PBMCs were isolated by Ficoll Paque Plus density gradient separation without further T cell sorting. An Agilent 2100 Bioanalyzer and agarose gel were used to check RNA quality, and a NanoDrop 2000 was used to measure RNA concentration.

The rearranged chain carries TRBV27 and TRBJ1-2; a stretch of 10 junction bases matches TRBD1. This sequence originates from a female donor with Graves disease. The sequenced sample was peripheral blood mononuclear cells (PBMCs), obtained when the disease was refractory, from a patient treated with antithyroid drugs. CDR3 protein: CASSPGTGDRGYTF. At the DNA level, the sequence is TGTGCCAGCAGCCCCGGGACAGGGGACCGTGGCTACACCTTC.